This T cell receptor (beta chain) comes out of a study of blood T cell repertoires in COVID-19. About the research overall: Samples came from the United States, Italy and Spain, spanning acute and convalescent COVID-19. In each case, the material was cDNA or gDNA derived from T cells, B-cell-depleted T cells, or PBMCs.

Original handling: Estimated nucleated cell counts came from reference gene primer amplification. Some clones are missing from TCRdb's copy, which holds only in-frame ones; the method was immunoSEQ multiplex PCR. V and J calls plus clone size are reproduced from that table; the DNA served to infer D and trimming. The repertoire holds approximately 240,000 clones, with 70% to 90% as singletons. The clonotype comes from a woman aged 25 to 39 who had recovered from COVID-19. What was sequenced was peripheral blood.

The CDR3 coding sequence is TGTGCCAGCAGGGCCTATATTTCGGGGGAGCAGTACTTC. Its protein product is CASRAYISGEQYF. J is TRBJ2-7 and V is TRBV6-5; a possible D gene is TRBD2 (5 bases). V shed 6 bases and J shed 7 bases, with 16 bases lying between them. Germline CDR1 reads MNHEY; CDR2 reads SVGAGI. The CDR3 is 13 residues long.